A selection of T cell receptor beta chains follows, all from one sample in a study of shared clonotypes between healthy human individuals. Sequencing was performed with immunoSEQ multiplex PCR; in TCRdb, only in-frame clones are kept and a portion is missing. The repertoire consists of 640,000 or so clones, with 55% to 75% occurring once and the leading ten covering about 1.7%. The specimen was memory CD4+ T cells sorted from blood. These receptors were taken from a woman aged 25 to 45 in good health. CDR3s include the opening cysteine and the closing phenylalanine or tryptophan. The D gene is left open where the match is weak. Expanded clones get a size class; other rows say once, few or many, or leave the size out.

D gene: -; V gene: TRBV6-5; clone size: -; J gene: TRBJ2-5; CDR3 DNA: TGTGCCAGCAGTTACTCGCGGGGGCCTCTCCAAGAGACCCAGTACTTC; CDR3 protein: CASSYSRGPLQETQYF
D gene: -; V gene: TRBV2; clone size: -; J gene: TRBJ1-4; CDR3 DNA: TGTGCCAGCGGGGGCAGCTCTAATGAAAAACTGTTTTTT; CDR3 protein: CASGGSSNEKLFF
D gene: TRBD2; V gene: TRBV7-2; clone size: -; J gene: TRBJ2-2; CDR3 DNA: TGTGCCAGCAGCTTAGGTCTAGCGGGAGCTCTACGCACCGGGGAGCTGTTTTTT; CDR3 protein: CASSLGLAGALRTGELFF
D gene: TRBD2; V gene: TRBV5-4; clone size: once; J gene: TRBJ2-1; CDR3 DNA: TGTGCCAGCAGCCCAGGGACTAGCCCCTACAATGAGCAGTTCTTC; CDR3 protein: CASSPGTSPYNEQFF
D gene: -; V gene: TRBV10-2; clone size: -; J gene: TRBJ1-5; CDR3 DNA: TGCGCCAGCACCGAGGAAATAGATCAGCCCCAGCATTTT; CDR3 protein: CASTEEIDQPQHF
D gene: -; V gene: TRBV30; clone size: few; J gene: TRBJ2-1; CDR3 DNA: TGTGCCTGGAGGAGGGGGGCTGCGGCGAGCTACAATGAGCAGTTCTTC; CDR3 protein: CAWRRGAAASYNEQFF
D gene: TRBD1; V gene: TRBV18; clone size: -; J gene: TRBJ1-2; CDR3 DNA: TGTGCCAGCTCTCTTGTACTCGGACAGGGAGATGGCTACACCTTC; CDR3 protein: CASSLVLGQGDGYTF
D gene: TRBD2; V gene: TRBV13; clone size: -; J gene: TRBJ2-2; CDR3 DNA: TGTGCCAGCAGTTTACGGGAGGAGGAGCTGTTTTTT; CDR3 protein: CASSLREEELFF
D gene: TRBD2; V gene: TRBV5-5; clone size: -; J gene: TRBJ2-5; CDR3 DNA: TGTGCCAGCAGCTTTAGGATGCTAGCGGGAGCGAAGAAGGTAGAGACCCAGTACTTC; CDR3 protein: CASSFRMLAGAKKVETQYF
D gene: TRBD1; V gene: TRBV7-3; clone size: -; J gene: TRBJ2-1; CDR3 DNA: TGTGCCAGCAGCTCAGGACAGGGGAATGAGCAGTTCTTC; CDR3 protein: CASSSGQGNEQFF
D gene: -; V gene: TRBV4-1; clone size: -; J gene: TRBJ2-7; CDR3 DNA: TGCGCCAGCAGCCAAGATCGACTCCAATACGAGCAGTACTTC; CDR3 protein: CASSQDRLQYEQYF
D gene: TRBD1; V gene: TRBV9; clone size: few; J gene: TRBJ1-2; CDR3 DNA: TGTGCCAGCAGCGCAACAATAGCGGACAGGGCTAACTATGGCTACACCTTC; CDR3 protein: CASSATIADRANYGYTF
D gene: TRBD2; V gene: TRBV2; clone size: once; J gene: TRBJ2-2; CDR3 DNA: TGTGCCAGCAAGGGTGGACTAGCGGGAGTTAACACCGGGGAGCTGTTTTTT; CDR3 protein: CASKGGLAGVNTGELFF
D gene: TRBD1; V gene: TRBV28; clone size: -; J gene: TRBJ2-5; CDR3 DNA: TGTGCCTGCGCCCCCAGACAGGGAAAAGAGACCCAGTACTTC; CDR3 protein: CACAPRQGKETQYF
D gene: TRBD2; V gene: TRBV5-1; clone size: -; J gene: TRBJ2-3; CDR3 DNA: TGCGCCAGCAGCCCACAGACTAGCGGGAGGGCAGATACGCAGTATTTT; CDR3 protein: CASSPQTSGRADTQYF
D gene: -; V gene: TRBV2; clone size: -; J gene: TRBJ2-4; CDR3 DNA: TGTGCCAGCAGTGGAGGGGGCAAAAACATTCAGTACTTC; CDR3 protein: CASSGGGKNIQYF
D gene: -; V gene: TRBV28; clone size: -; J gene: TRBJ1-1; CDR3 DNA: TGTGCCAGCAGTCAGGGGCAGGCGAACACTGAAGCTTTCTTT; CDR3 protein: CASSQGQANTEAFF
D gene: TRBD1; V gene: TRBV29-1; clone size: -; J gene: TRBJ1-2; CDR3 DNA: TGCAGCCTAAGGGACAGGGGAGGTCTTTATGGCTACACCTTC; CDR3 protein: CSLRDRGGLYGYTF
D gene: -; V gene: TRBV28; clone size: -; J gene: TRBJ2-1; CDR3 DNA: TGTGCCAGCAGTCAACAGTACAATGAGCAGTTCTTC; CDR3 protein: CASSQQYNEQFF
D gene: -; V gene: TRBV30; clone size: many; J gene: TRBJ1-4; CDR3 DNA: TGTGCCTGGAGTGTACAGCATGAAAAACTGTTTTTT; CDR3 protein: CAWSVQHEKLFF
D gene: -; V gene: TRBV5-1; clone size: -; J gene: TRBJ2-7; CDR3 DNA: TGCGCCAGCAGCTTTCTGGGACGCTCCTACGAGCAGTACTTC; CDR3 protein: CASSFLGRSYEQYF
D gene: TRBD2; V gene: TRBV11-1; clone size: -; J gene: TRBJ2-1; CDR3 DNA: TGTGCCAGCAGCTCCCAGGGACTAGCGAGGAATGAGCAGTTCTTC; CDR3 protein: CASSSQGLARNEQFF
D gene: -; V gene: TRBV30; clone size: -; J gene: TRBJ1-2; CDR3 DNA: TGTGCCTGGAGTGTAACAGGGATGGGCTATGGCTACACCTTC; CDR3 protein: CAWSVTGMGYGYTF
D gene: TRBD1; V gene: TRBV27; clone size: -; J gene: TRBJ2-5; CDR3 DNA: TGTGCCAGCAGTTCCCGGACAGGGGGCTACCAAGAGACCCAGTACTTC; CDR3 protein: CASSSRTGGYQETQYF
D gene: -; V gene: TRBV5-1; clone size: -; J gene: TRBJ2-7; CDR3 DNA: TGCGCCAGCAGCATGCTAGAGGAAAGCTACGAGCAGTACTTC; CDR3 protein: CASSMLEESYEQYF
D gene: -; V gene: TRBV6-5; clone size: -; J gene: TRBJ2-1; CDR3 DNA: TGTGCCAGCAGTCCCAGGGGTTACGACAATGAGCAGTTCTTC; CDR3 protein: CASSPRGYDNEQFF
D gene: -; V gene: TRBV18; clone size: -; J gene: TRBJ2-2; CDR3 DNA: TGTGCCAGCTCACAAGGCCTAATGAACACCGGGGAGCTGTTTTTT; CDR3 protein: CASSQGLMNTGELFF
D gene: -; V gene: TRBV5-1; clone size: -; J gene: TRBJ2-3; CDR3 DNA: TGCGCCAGCAGCCAGTGGGGGGTTAGCGACACAGATACGCAGTATTTT; CDR3 protein: CASSQWGVSDTDTQYF
D gene: -; V gene: TRBV30; clone size: -; J gene: TRBJ2-2; CDR3 DNA: TGTGCCTGGAGTGTATATTTGGGATTCACCGGGGAGCTGTTTTTT; CDR3 protein: CAWSVYLGFTGELFF
D gene: TRBD2; V gene: TRBV28; clone size: -; J gene: TRBJ2-5; CDR3 DNA: TGTGCCAGCAGGGGTGGACTAGCGGGAGGTGGAGAGACCCAGTACTTC; CDR3 protein: CASRGGLAGGGETQYF
D gene: -; V gene: TRBV7-9; clone size: -; J gene: TRBJ2-6; CDR3 DNA: TGTGCCAGCAGCTTAGGGGTCGCCTCTGGGGCCAACGTCCTGACTTTC; CDR3 protein: CASSLGVASGANVLTF
D gene: TRBD2; V gene: TRBV5-1; clone size: few; J gene: TRBJ2-1; CDR3 DNA: TGCGCCAGCAGCTCGGCGGGGGGTTACAATGAGCAGTTCTTC; CDR3 protein: CASSSAGGYNEQFF
D gene: -; V gene: TRBV18; clone size: -; J gene: TRBJ1-2; CDR3 DNA: TGTGCCAGCTCACCGGGGGGAGGACCTGGGACCTATGGCTACACCTTC; CDR3 protein: CASSPGGGPGTYGYTF
D gene: -; V gene: TRBV5-1; clone size: few; J gene: TRBJ2-3; CDR3 DNA: TGCGCCAGCGGGGCGGGGACTAGCACAGATACGCAGTATTTT; CDR3 protein: CASGAGTSTDTQYF